This passage covers 11 T cell receptor beta chains from one sample sequenced in a study of human T cells and chemical hapten exposure. Indicated time point: patch test 1, 2 weeks after DPC sensitization. Described treatment: therapeutic diphenylcyclopropenone sensitization with weekly scalp DPC. TCRdb re-called the RACE reads with MiXCR, one entry per CDR3 protein. This sample has some 170,000 distinct CDR3 sequences, with approximately 20% found just once. Specimen: whole blood, collected in connection with sensitization to the hapten diphenylcyclopropenone (DPC). These receptors were collected from a woman aged 45-65 years with alopecia areata. Some clones in this sample may be carry-over from other donors' samples.

This clonotype occurred a few times. V is TRBV6-2 or TRBV6-3 and J is TRBJ2-1; TRBD2 aligns across 9 bases. CDR3 length: 16 residues. The V segment lost 5 bases and the J segment 7 bases; nucleotides outside the gene matches: 12. Germline CDR1 reads MNHEY; CDR2 reads SVGEGT. The DNA for the CDR3 is TGTGCCAGCAGTCTCCCGGGTAGCGGGAGTGCGAATGAGCAGTTCTTC. It yields the protein CASSLPGSGSANEQFF.

The chain joins TRBV25-1 to TRBJ2-1; D might be TRBD1 or TRBD2, each matching 5 bases. Per germline, CDR1 MGHDK and CDR2 SYGVNS. This CDR3 has 14 amino acids. V was trimmed by 7 bases and J by 2 bases, leaving 12 bases between them. CDR3 bases: TGTGCCAGCATAGGGGAGTTCCCCTACAATGAGCAGTTCTTC. It translates to CASIGEFPYNEQFF.

This clonotype was recorded a few times. The chain employs TRBV6-5 and TRBJ2-7; D gene unclear. The CDR3 extends over 13 amino acids. Germline lookup yields CDR1 MNHEY and CDR2 SVGAGI. The V gene lost 8 bases and the J gene lost 4 bases, with 15 bases spanning the gap. The CDR3: CASSQGPAYEQYF. CDR3 coding DNA: TGTGCCAGCTCTCAAGGCCCAGCGTACGAGCAGTACTTC.

The chain has TRBV4-1 and TRBJ1-6; D is uncertain. V gave up 0 bases and J gave up 8 bases, with 5 bases separating them. Looked up from germline, CDR1 is MGHRA and CDR2 is YSYEKL. The CDR3 loop spans 13 amino acids. The CDR3 loop reads CASSQDPDSPLHF. CDR3 DNA sequence: TGCGCCAGCAGCCAAGATCCCGATTCACCCCTCCACTTT.

The rearrangement uses TRBV29-1 and TRBJ1-1; D may be TRBD1 (5 bases). Germline CDR1 SQVTM, CDR2 ANQGSEA. V was cut by 0 bases and J by 0 bases, with 17 bases left in between. This CDR3 spans 17 amino acids. The CDR3 is CSVEEAGGDLMNTEAFF. In DNA form, the CDR3 reads TGCAGCGTTGAAGAAGCGGGGGGGGACTTGATGAACACTGAAGCTTTCTTT.

This clonotype was detected only a few times. The chain carries TRBV5-1 and TRBJ1-1; no clear D gene. The CDR3 spans 14 residues. Germline V gene data show CDR1 as SGHRS and CDR2 as YFSETQ. Trimming took off 3 bases at V and 1 base at J, with 10 bases between the two ends. The CDR3 sequence: CASSWREANTEAFF. The CDR3 DNA reads TGCGCCAGCAGCTGGAGGGAAGCGAACACTGAAGCTTTCTTT.

This clonotype was seen repeatedly, ten times or more. The chain links TRBV7-9 to TRBJ2-3; a possible D gene is TRBD1 (5 bases). V shed 5 bases and J shed 4 bases, with 7 bases lying between them. Germline V gene data show CDR1 as SEHNR and CDR2 as FQNEAQ (reference sequence). The length of the CDR3 is 12 residues. The DNA of the CDR3 is TGTGCCAGCAGCACGACAGCAGATACGCAGTATTTT. Its protein is CASSTTADTQYF.

The V gene is TRBV28, the J gene TRBJ2-7; no clear D gene. CDR3 length: 15 amino acids. Deletions cut 2 bases from V and 1 base from J, with 12 bases between. Germline V gene lookup returns CDR1 MDHEN and CDR2 SYDVKM. Here the CDR3 reads CASSLDPSRSYEQYF. For the CDR3, the DNA is TGTGCCAGCAGTTTAGACCCCTCGCGATCCTACGAGCAGTACTTC.

This chain joins TRBV29-1 and TRBJ1-1; no reliable D call. From germline, CDR1 is SQVTM and CDR2 ANQGSEA. V lost 7 bases and J 4 bases, leaving 10 bases between the germline ends. CDR3 size: 11 residues. CDR3 sequence: CSADAGTEAFF. The CDR3 DNA is TGCAGCGCGGACGCGGGCACTGAAGCTTTCTTT.

The genes are TRBV3-1 and TRBJ2-1, with 9 bases lining up with TRBD2. CDR1 is LGHDT, CDR2 YNNKEL, per germline (reference sequence). V was clipped by 4 bases and J by 9 bases; unmatched bases: 4. This CDR3 spans 13 amino acids. CDR3 sequence reads: CASSLGTSSEQFF. CDR3 nucleotides: TGTGCCAGCAGCCTAGGGACTAGCTCTGAGCAGTTCTTC.

V and J are TRBV11-3 and TRBJ2-1; no clear D gene. V lost 6 bases and J lost 0, with 12 bases in between. The CDR3 runs to 15 residues. Germline CDR1 is SGHNT and CDR2 is YENEEA. Here the CDR3 reads CASSRIQSSYNEQFF. The CDR3 bases are TGTGCCAGCAGTCGGATACAGAGCTCCTACAATGAGCAGTTCTTC.